This T cell receptor beta chain originates from a study of CD8 T cells in ankylosing spondylitis. Germline CDR1 and CDR2: WSHSY and SAAADI. The CDR3 is 13 residues long. V was shortened by 0 bases and J by 11 bases, with 13 bases between the two germline ends. TCRdb re-analysed the 5' RACE reads in MiXCR, keeping a single row per CDR3 protein. The sample comprises 180,000 or so distinct CDR3 sequences, around a tenth of which are singletons, and just under 30% rests with the top ten. At least ten counts were recorded for this clonotype. Sequencing was performed on blood, either unsorted or a sorted T cell fraction (not recorded which). This clonotype was sampled from a male donor with ankylosing spondylitis or in good health (not recorded which). The rearrangement joins TRBV10-2 to TRBJ1-1, with D unresolved. In DNA form, the CDR3 reads TGCGCCAGCAGTGAGTCACAGAACACTAGGGCTTTCTTT. It specifies CASSESQNTRAFF.